A single sample gave rise to the 3 T cell receptor beta chains below, sequenced in a study of blood T cells in healthy people across ages. For the second PCR, which ran for about 6 to 11 cycles, a sample-barcoded 5' primer and a J-beta primer mix were used. TCRdb itself ran the 5' RACE reads through MiXCR, one entry per CDR3 protein. This table has fewer than 800,000 distinct CDR3 sequences, approximately 49% appearing once. Material: blood. These receptors were taken from a woman aged 60-75 years in good health.

This clonotype has only a few counts. This chain links TRBV9 with TRBJ1-4; D is unclear. Germline CDR1 SGDLS, CDR2 YYNGEE. The length of the CDR3 is 17 residues. Trimming shortened V by 0 bases and J by 5 bases, and 17 bases separated the two germline ends. In nucleotides, the CDR3 is TGTGCCAGCAGCGTAGACCCAAGAGGGTTCAGCAATGAAAAACTGTTTTTT. Protein: CASSVDPRGFSNEKLFF.

CDR3 sequence: CASSSEQGFTVANYGYTF. The DNA for the CDR3 is TGTGCCAGCAGCTCCGAACAGGGATTCACGGTAGCTAACTATGGCTACACCTTC. The genes are TRBV4-2 and TRBJ1-2, with D perhaps matching TRBD1 (6 bases). Germline lookup yields CDR1 LGHNA and CDR2 YNFKEQ. The germline V and J ends were trimmed by 5 bases and 0 bases, with 22 bases remaining between them. The CDR3 is 18 amino acids.

This chain links TRBV20-1 with TRBJ2-7; D is possibly TRBD2 (6 bases). The CDR3 has 16 residues. CDR1 and CDR2 (germline): DFQATT, SNEGSKA (reference sequence). The V gene lost 6 bases and the J gene lost 0 bases, with 21 bases spanning the gap. The CDR3: CSAEPAGGPFSYEQYF. The CDR3 DNA follows: TGCAGTGCGGAACCAGCGGGTGGACCCTTCTCCTACGAGCAGTACTTC.